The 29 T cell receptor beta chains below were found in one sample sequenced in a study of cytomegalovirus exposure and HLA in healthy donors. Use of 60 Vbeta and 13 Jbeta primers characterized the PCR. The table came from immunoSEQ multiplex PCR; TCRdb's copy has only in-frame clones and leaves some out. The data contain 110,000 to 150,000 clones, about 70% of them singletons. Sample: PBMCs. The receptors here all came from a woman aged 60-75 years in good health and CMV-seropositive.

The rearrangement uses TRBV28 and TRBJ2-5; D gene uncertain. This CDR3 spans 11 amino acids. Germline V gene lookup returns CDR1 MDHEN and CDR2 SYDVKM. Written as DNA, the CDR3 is TGTGGCACGACCCGAGGAGAGACCCAGTACTTC. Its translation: CGTTRGETQYF.

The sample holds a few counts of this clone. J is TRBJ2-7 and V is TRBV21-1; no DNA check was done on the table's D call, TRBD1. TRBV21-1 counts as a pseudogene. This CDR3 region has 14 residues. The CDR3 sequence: CASSDWTGRYEQYF. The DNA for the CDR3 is TGTGCCAGCAGCGACTGGACAGGGAGGTACGAGCAGTACTTC.

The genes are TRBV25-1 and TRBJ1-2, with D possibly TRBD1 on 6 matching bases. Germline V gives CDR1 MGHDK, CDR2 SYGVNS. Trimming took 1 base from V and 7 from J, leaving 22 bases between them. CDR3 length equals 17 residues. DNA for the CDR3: TGTGCCAGCAGTGAATCCGGGACACTTCAGGAAACTGCTGGCTACACCTTC. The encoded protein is CASSESGTLQETAGYTF.

The CDR3 DNA follows: TGTGCCAGCAGCTTAGCGTCCGGGAATGGCTACACCTTC. Translating it yields CASSLASGNGYTF. This chain links TRBV7-9 with TRBJ1-2; unclear D gene. From germline, CDR1 is SEHNR and CDR2 FQNEAQ (reference sequence). V was clipped by 0 bases and J by 6 bases, with 8 bases between them. The CDR3 runs 13 residues.

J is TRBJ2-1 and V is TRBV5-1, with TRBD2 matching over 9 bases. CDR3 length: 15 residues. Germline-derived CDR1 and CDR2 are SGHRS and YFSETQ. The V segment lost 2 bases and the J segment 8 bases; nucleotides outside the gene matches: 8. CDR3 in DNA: TGCGCCAGCAGCTTAATGTCTAGCGGGGTCGATGAGCAGTTCTTC. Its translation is CASSLMSSGVDEQFF.

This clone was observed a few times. Here the CDR3 reads CASSPQGFRDEQYF. CDR3 bases: TGTGCCAGCAGCCCACAGGGTTTTAGGGACGAGCAGTACTTC. The chain uses TRBV7-2 and TRBJ2-7; D perhaps matches TRBD1 (6 bases). This CDR3 region has 14 residues. V lost 5 bases and J 5 bases, leaving 16 bases between the germline ends. The V gene's germline CDR1 is SGHTA and CDR2 FQGNSA.

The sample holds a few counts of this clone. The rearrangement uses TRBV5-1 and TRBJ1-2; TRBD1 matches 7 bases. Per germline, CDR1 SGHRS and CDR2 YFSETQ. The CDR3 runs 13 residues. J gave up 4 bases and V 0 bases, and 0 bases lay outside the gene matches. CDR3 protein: CASSLGDSYGYTF. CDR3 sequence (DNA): TGCGCCAGCAGCTTGGGGGACAGCTATGGCTACACCTTC.

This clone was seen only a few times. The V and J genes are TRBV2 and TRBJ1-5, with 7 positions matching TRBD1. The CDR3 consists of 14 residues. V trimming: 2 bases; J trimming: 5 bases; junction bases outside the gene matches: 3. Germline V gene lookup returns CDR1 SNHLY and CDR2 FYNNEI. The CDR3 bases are TGTGCCAGCAGTGAAAACAGGGGTTATCAGCCCCAGCATTTT. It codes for CASSENRGYQPQHF.

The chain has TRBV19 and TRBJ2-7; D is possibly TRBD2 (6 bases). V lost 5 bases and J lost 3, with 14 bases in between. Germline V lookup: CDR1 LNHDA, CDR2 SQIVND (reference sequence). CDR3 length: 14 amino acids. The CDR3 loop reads CASSPGDFNYEQYF. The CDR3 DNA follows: TGTGCCAGTAGTCCGGGGGACTTTAACTACGAGCAGTACTTC. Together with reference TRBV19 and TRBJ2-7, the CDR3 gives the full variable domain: DGGITQSPKYLFRKEGQNVTLSCEQNLNHDAMYWYRQDPGQGLRLIYYSQIVNDFQKGDIAEGYSVSREKKESFPLTVTSAQKNPTAFYLCASSPGDFNYEQYFGPGTRLTVT.

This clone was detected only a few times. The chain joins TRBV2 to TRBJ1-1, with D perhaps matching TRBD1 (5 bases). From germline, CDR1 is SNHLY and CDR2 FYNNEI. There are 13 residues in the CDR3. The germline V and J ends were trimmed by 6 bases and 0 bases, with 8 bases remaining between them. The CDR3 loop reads CASRRGLNTEAFF. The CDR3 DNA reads TGTGCCAGCAGAAGGGGCCTGAACACTGAAGCTTTCTTT.

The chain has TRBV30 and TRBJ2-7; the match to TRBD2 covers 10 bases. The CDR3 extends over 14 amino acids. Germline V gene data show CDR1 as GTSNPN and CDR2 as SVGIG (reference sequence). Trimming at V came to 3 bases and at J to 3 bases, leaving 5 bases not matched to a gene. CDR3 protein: CAWRDLAGVYEQYF. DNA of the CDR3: TGTGCCTGGAGGGACCTAGCGGGAGTCTACGAGCAGTACTTC.

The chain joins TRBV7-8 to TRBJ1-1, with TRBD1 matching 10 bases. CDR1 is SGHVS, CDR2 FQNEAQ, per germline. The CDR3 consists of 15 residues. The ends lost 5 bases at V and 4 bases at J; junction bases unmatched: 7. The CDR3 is CASSQGGTGVTEAFF. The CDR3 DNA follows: TGTGCCAGCAGCCAAGGGGGGACAGGGGTCACTGAAGCTTTCTTT.

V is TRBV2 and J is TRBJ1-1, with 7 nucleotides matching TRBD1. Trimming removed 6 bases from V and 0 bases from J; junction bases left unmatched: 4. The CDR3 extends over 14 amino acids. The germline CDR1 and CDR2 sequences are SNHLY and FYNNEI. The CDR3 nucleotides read TGTGCCAGCAGCCGACAGGGTATGAACACTGAAGCTTTCTTT. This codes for CASSRQGMNTEAFF.

CDR3 coding DNA: TGTGCCAGCAGCTTGACGGAGTATGGCTACACCTTC. Protein: CASSLTEYGYTF. This chain joins TRBV5-6 and TRBJ1-2; D gene unclear. Trimming removed 1 base from V and 5 bases from J, with 6 bases in between. The CDR3 extends over 12 amino acids. Per germline, CDR1 SGHDT and CDR2 YYEEEE.

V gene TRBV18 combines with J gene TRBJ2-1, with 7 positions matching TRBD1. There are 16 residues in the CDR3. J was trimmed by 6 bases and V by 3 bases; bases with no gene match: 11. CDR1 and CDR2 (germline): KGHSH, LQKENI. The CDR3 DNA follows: TGTGCCAGCTCACCGGCGACAGGGAATATGGTCAATGAGCAGTTCTTC. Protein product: CASSPATGNMVNEQFF.

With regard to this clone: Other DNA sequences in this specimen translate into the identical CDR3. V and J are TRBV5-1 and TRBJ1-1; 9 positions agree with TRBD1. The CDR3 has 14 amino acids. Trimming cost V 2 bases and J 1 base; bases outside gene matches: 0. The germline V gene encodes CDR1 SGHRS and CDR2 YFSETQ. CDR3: CASSLQGANTEAFF. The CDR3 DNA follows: TGCGCCAGCAGCTTACAGGGGGCGAACACTGAAGCTTTCTTT. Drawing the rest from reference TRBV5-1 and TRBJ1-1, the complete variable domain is KAGVTQTPRYLIKTRGQQVTLSCSPISGHRSVSWYQQTPGQGLQFLFEYFSETQRNKGNFPGRFSGRQFSNSRSEMNVSTLELGDSALYLCASSLQGANTEAFFGQGTRLTVV.

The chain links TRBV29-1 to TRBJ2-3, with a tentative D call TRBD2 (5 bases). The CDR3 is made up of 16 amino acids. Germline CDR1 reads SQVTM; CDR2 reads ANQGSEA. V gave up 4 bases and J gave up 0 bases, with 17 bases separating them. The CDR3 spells CSVVSGAGLSTDTQYF. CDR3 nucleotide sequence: TGCAGCGTTGTCTCCGGTGCAGGACTGAGCACAGATACGCAGTATTTT.

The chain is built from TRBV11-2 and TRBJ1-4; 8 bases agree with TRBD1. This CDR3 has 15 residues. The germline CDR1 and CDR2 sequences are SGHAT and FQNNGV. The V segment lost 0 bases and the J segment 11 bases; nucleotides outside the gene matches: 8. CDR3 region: CASSLELQGARKLFF. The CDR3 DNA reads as TGTGCCAGCAGCTTAGAGCTTCAGGGGGCCCGGAAACTGTTTTTT.

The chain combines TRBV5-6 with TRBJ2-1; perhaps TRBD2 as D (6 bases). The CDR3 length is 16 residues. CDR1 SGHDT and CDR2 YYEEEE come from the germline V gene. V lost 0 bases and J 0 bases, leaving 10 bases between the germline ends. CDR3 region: CASSLVGSGSYNEQFF. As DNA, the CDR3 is TGTGCCAGCAGCTTGGTAGGTAGCGGCTCCTACAATGAGCAGTTCTTC.

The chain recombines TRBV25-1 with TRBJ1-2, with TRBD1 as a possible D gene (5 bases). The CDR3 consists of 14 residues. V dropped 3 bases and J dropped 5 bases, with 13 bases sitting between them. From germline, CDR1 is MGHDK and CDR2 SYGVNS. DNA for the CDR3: TGTGCCAGCAGTGAGTCCAGGGCGCAGTATGGCTACACCTTC. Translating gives CASSESRAQYGYTF.

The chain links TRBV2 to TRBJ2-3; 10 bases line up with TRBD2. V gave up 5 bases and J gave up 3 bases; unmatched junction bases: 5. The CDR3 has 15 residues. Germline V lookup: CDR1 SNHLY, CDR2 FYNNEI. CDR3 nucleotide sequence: TGTGCCAGCAGTAAACTAGCGGGAACAACAGATACGCAGTATTTT. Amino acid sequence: CASSKLAGTTDTQYF.

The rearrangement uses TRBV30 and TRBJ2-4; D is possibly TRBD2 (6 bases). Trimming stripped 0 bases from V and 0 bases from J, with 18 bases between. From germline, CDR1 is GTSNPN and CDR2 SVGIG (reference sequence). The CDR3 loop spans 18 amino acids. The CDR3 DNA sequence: TGTGCCTGGAGTGTAACTGGGCGCGGGGATCAAGCCAAAAACATTCAGTACTTC. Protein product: CAWSVTGRGDQAKNIQYF.

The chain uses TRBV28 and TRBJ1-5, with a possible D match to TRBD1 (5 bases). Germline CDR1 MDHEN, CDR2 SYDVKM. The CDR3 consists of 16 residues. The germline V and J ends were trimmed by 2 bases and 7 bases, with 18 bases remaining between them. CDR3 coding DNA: TGTGCCAGCAGTTTACCCCGGGACGGAAGCGGGCAGCCCCAGCATTTT. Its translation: CASSLPRDGSGQPQHF. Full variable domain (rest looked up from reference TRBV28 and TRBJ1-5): DVKVTQSSRYLVKRTGEKVFLECVQDMDHENMFWYRQDPGLGLRLIYFSYDVKMKEKGDIPEGYSVSREKKERFSLILESASTNQTSMYLCASSLPRDGSGQPQHFGDGTRLSIL.

Here the CDR3 DNA reads TGTGCCAGCAGGCAACAGGTTCTGAACACTGAAGCTTTCTTT. This translates into CASRQQVLNTEAFF. The chain couples TRBV27 to TRBJ1-1, with D tentatively TRBD1 (5 bases). Trimming stripped 6 bases from V and 0 bases from J, with 11 bases between. The germline V gene has CDR1 MNHEY and CDR2 SMNVEV (reference sequence). CDR3 length: 14 residues.

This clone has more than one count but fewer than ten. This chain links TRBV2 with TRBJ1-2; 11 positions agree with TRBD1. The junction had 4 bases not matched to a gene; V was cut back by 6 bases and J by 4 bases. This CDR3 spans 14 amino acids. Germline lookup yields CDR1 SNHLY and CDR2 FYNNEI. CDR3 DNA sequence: TGTGCCAGCAGCGTCGGGACAGGGGGCTATGGCTACACCTTC. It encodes CASSVGTGGYGYTF.

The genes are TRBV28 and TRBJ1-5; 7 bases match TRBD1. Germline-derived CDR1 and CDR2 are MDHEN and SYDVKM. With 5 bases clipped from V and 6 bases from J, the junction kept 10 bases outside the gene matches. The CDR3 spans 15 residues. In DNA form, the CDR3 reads TGTGCCAGCAGTGTCCCTCCGACAGGGAGTCAGCCCCAGCATTTT. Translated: CASSVPPTGSQPQHF.

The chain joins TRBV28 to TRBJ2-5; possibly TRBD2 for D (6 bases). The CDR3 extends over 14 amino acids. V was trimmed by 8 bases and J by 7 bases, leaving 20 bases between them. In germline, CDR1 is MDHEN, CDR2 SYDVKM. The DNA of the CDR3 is TGTGCCAGCCTTGGAGGGGCGAGTACGGTGACCCAGTACTTC. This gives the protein CASLGGASTVTQYF.

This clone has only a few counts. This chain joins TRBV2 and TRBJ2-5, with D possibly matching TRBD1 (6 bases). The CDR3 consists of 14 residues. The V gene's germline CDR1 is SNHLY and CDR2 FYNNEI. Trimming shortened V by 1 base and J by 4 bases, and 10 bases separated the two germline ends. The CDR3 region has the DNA TGTGCCAGCAGTGAAGGGACAGCCGGAGAGACCCAGTACTTC. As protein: CASSEGTAGETQYF.

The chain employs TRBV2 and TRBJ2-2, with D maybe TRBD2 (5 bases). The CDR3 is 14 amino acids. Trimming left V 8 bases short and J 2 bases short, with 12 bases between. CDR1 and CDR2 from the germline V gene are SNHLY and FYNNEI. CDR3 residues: CASGGLINTGELFF. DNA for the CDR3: TGTGCCAGCGGAGGACTGATTAACACCGGGGAGCTGTTTTTT.